The 8 T cell receptor beta chains listed next were all sequenced from one sample in a study of T cells in Graves' hyperthyroidism and ophthalmopathy. It was RNA transcripts that yielded the amplified TCR beta CDR3 regions. With the HTBI primer set, the TCR CDR3 went through a first round of RT-PCR. One entry per CDR3 protein, called by TCRdb with MiXCR from the multiplex PCR reads. The sample lists about 350,000 distinct CDR3 sequences, roughly 15% occurring once. The source material was blood. These receptors came from a woman aged 55-69 years with Graves' ophthalmopathy.

The table lists this clonotype with many counts. The J gene is TRBJ2-1, the V gene TRBV20-1; TRBD1 aligns across 12 bases. The CDR3 has 12 amino acids. Unmatched junction bases numbered 2, after V lost 6 bases and J lost 8 bases. CDR1 DFQATT and CDR2 SNEGSKA come from the germline V gene (reference sequence). The DNA for the CDR3 is TGCAGTGCCCGGGACAGGGGGCATGAGCAGTTCTTC. It specifies CSARDRGHEQFF.

This clonotype was recorded many times. This chain links TRBV2 with TRBJ2-7; D is unresolved. This CDR3 comprises 11 residues. Per the germline V gene, CDR1 is SNHLY and CDR2 is FYNNEI. V lost 7 bases to trimming and J lost 4 bases, with 8 bases between them. The CDR3 region is CASTERYEQYF. CDR3 in DNA: TGTGCCAGCACCGAAAGGTACGAGCAGTACTTC.

This clonotype has a handful of counts. This sequence joins TRBV12-3 or TRBV12-4 and TRBJ2-7; TRBD1 agrees at 7 bases. CDR3 length equals 16 residues. The junction had 10 bases not matched to a gene; V was cut back by 1 base and J by 4 bases. CDR3 in DNA: TGTGCCAGCAGTTTAGACAGGGGAAAGGGGTCTTACGAGCAGTACTTC. Protein sequence: CASSLDRGKGSYEQYF.

This clonotype has only a few counts. This chain uses TRBV11-2 with TRBJ2-1; 11 bases agree with TRBD1. Germline loops: CDR1 SGHAT, CDR2 FQNNGV. The CDR3 consists of 15 residues. V gave up 5 bases and J gave up 6 bases; unmatched junction bases: 6. CDR3 sequence: CASSLPGTGGNEQFF. The CDR3 DNA follows: TGTGCCAGCAGCCTGCCCGGGACAGGGGGCAATGAGCAGTTCTTC. Based on the CDR3 plus reference TRBV11-2 and TRBJ2-1, the full variable domain is EAGVAQSPRYKIIEKRQSVAFWCNPISGHATLYWYQQILGQGPKLLIQFQNNGVVDDSQLPKDRFSAERLKGVDSTLKIQPAKLEDSAVYLCASSLPGTGGNEQFFGPGTRLTVL.

This clonotype was observed many times. The chain is built from TRBV3-1 and TRBJ2-7; 13 bases match TRBD2. Trimming cost V 1 base and J 3 bases; bases outside gene matches: 3. Germline CDR1 reads LGHDT; CDR2 reads YNNKEL (reference sequence). The CDR3 length is 16 residues. In nucleotides, the CDR3 is TGTGCCAGCAGCCAAGGGAGGACTAGCGGGAGCTACGAGCAGTACTTC. Amino acid sequence: CASSQGRTSGSYEQYF.

This chain uses TRBV4-2 with TRBJ2-3; possibly TRBD1 or TRBD2 for D (5 bases each). The germline V gene encodes CDR1 LGHNA and CDR2 YNFKEQ. V was pared by 4 bases and J by 3 bases, with 17 bases between. CDR3 length equals 16 residues. The CDR3: CASSLLRDVGTDTQYF. The CDR3 DNA reads TGTGCCAGCAGCCTACTCCGGGACGTAGGGACAGATACGCAGTATTTT.

The chain employs TRBV7-9 and TRBJ2-2; possible D gene TRBD1, 6 bases. V lost 4 bases and J lost 7, with 16 bases in between. CDR3 length equals 15 residues. Germline V gives CDR1 SEHNR, CDR2 FQNEAQ (reference sequence). The CDR3 is CASSSPTGRNGELFF. CDR3 nucleotide sequence: TGTGCCAGCAGCTCGCCGACAGGCCGGAACGGGGAGCTGTTTTTT.

The V call is TRBV6-4, the J call TRBJ2-2; no firm D call. Between the trimmed V and J ends, which lost 7 bases and 2 bases, there was a span of 8 bases. Germline V gene sequence: CDR1 MRHNA, CDR2 SNTAGT. The CDR3 runs to 13 residues. The CDR3 DNA sequence: TGTGCCAGCAAAGCGTTTAACACCGGGGAGCTGTTTTTT. Residues: CASKAFNTGELFF.